The entry that follows covers one T cell receptor (beta chain) sequence. The data stem from a study of control samples from healthy donors and cancer patients. The CDR3 extends over 14 amino acids. Germline lookup yields CDR1 KGHDR and CDR2 SFDVKD. Trimming stripped 5 bases from V and 0 bases from J, with 9 bases between. Method: immunoSEQ multiplex PCR; TCRdb's copy keeps in-frame clones and lacks some. The table includes about 69,000 clones, approximately 84% detected once. The specimen sequenced was PBMCs. The V call is TRBV24-1, the J call TRBJ1-1; maybe TRBD1 (5 bases). The TCR was taken from a woman between 50 and 59 years old with lung cancer. The CDR3 loop reads CATSGPGLNTEAFF. As DNA, the CDR3 is TGTGCCACCAGTGGTCCAGGGCTGAACACTGAAGCTTTCTTT.